One and the same sample provided the 12 T cell receptor beta chains below, sequenced in a study of T-cell memory formation after mild COVID-19. TCRdb reprocessed the 5' RACE reads via MiXCR and lists one record per CDR3 protein. The repertoire consists of about 560,000 distinct CDR3 sequences, with 20% to 25% occurring once and the leading ten covering 8.4%. The sample was PBMCs or a T cell subset sorted from them (not recorded which). The origin of the receptors is an adult woman who had mild COVID-19 (a few samples of this study predate the infection). Cell type and time point are not known.

This clonotype was observed a few times. This rearrangement joins TRBV4-3 to TRBJ1-5; unclear D gene. The CDR3 covers 16 residues. Trimming shortened V by 0 bases and J by 6 bases, and 15 bases separated the two germline ends. Germline lookup yields CDR1 LGHNA and CDR2 YSLEER. This CDR3 reads CASSQDRRHFGQPQHF. CDR3 coding DNA: TGCGCCAGCAGCCAAGATCGGCGACACTTCGGTCAGCCCCAGCATTTT.

J is TRBJ2-1 and V is TRBV5-1, with TRBD2 identical over 13 bases. This CDR3 spans 18 amino acids. Germline assignment: CDR1 SGHRS and CDR2 YFSETQ. The trim removed 4 bases at V and 0 bases at J, leaving 7 bases unmatched. The CDR3 here is CASSVLAGGPSSYNEQFF. CDR3 DNA sequence: TGCGCCAGCAGCGTACTAGCGGGAGGGCCGAGCTCCTACAATGAGCAGTTCTTC.

The rearrangement links TRBV5-5 to TRBJ1-1, with no clear D. From germline, CDR1 is SGHKS and CDR2 YYEKEE (reference sequence). V gave up 0 bases and J gave up 1 base, with 13 bases separating them. The CDR3 length is 16 residues. The CDR3 here is CASSLAAGGGNTEAFF. CDR3 in DNA: TGTGCCAGCAGCTTGGCCGCCGGTGGAGGGAACACTGAAGCTTTCTTT.

The chain is built from TRBV12-3 or TRBV12-4 and TRBJ2-5; 9 bases map to TRBD1. The CDR3 contains 16 residues. Trimming took 5 bases from V and 1 from J; bases not matched to a gene: 8. The CDR3 reads CASSGIQDRGQETQYF. CDR3 coding DNA: TGTGCCAGCAGTGGGATACAGGACAGGGGCCAAGAGACCCAGTACTTC.

This clonotype was counted a few times. The chain links TRBV12-3 or TRBV12-4 to TRBJ2-3; possible D gene TRBD1, 6 bases. V lost 5 bases and J lost 2, with 11 bases in between. The CDR3 is 14 residues long. The CDR3 coding sequence is TGTGCCAGCAGTGAGGGACACAACACAGATACGCAGTATTTT. Protein sequence: CASSEGHNTDTQYF.

Notes on this clonotype: Sequence at one end of the junction differs from germline and may be a read error. The CDR3 is CASSLDRATFRTGELFF. The CDR3 DNA reads as TGTGCCAGCAGCCTAGACAGGGCTACCTTTAGGACCGGGGAGCTGTTTTTT. The genes are TRBV11-2 and TRBJ2-2; 7 bases line up with TRBD1. In germline, CDR1 is SGHAT, CDR2 FQNNGV. The CDR3 consists of 17 residues.

This clonotype has just a few counts. The chain is built from TRBV5-5 and TRBJ1-1, with no clear D. V lost 5 bases to trimming and J lost 0 bases, with 8 bases between them. Germline CDR1 is SGHKS and CDR2 is YYEKEE (reference sequence). The CDR3 runs to 13 residues. The DNA of the CDR3 is TGTGCCAGCAGTTGGGCCATGAACACTGAAGCTTTCTTT. Translation gives CASSWAMNTEAFF.

This clonotype has just a few counts. This chain connects TRBV7-8 to TRBJ2-3; 8 bases agree with TRBD1. V shed 5 bases and J 4 bases; nucleotides not matched to a gene: 5. The CDR3 is 14 amino acids. Germline V lookup: CDR1 SGHVS, CDR2 FQNEAQ. CDR3: CASSIRTGPDTQYF. CDR3 nucleotide sequence: TGTGCCAGCAGCATCAGGACAGGGCCAGATACGCAGTATTTT.

This clonotype was seen only a few times. The V gene is TRBV27, the J gene TRBJ2-1; 12 positions agree with TRBD2. Germline CDR1 reads MNHEY; CDR2 reads SMNVEV (reference sequence). CDR3 size: 17 residues. Trimming cost V 4 bases and J 8 bases; bases outside gene matches: 12. DNA of the CDR3: TGTGCCAGCAGTTCACCTCAGACTAGCGGGAGTGTTGATGAGCAGTTCTTC. Protein product: CASSSPQTSGSVDEQFF.

The chain has TRBV6-2 or TRBV6-3 and TRBJ2-7; D is possibly TRBD2 (5 bases). Germline V gives CDR1 MNHEY, CDR2 SVGEGT. The CDR3 totals 16 residues. Deletions cut 4 bases from V and 4 bases from J, with 20 bases between. The CDR3 region is CASSFVRTGKIYEQYF. The CDR3 DNA follows: TGTGCCAGCAGTTTCGTTCGGACTGGAAAAATTTACGAGCAGTACTTC.

The chain uses TRBV12-3 or TRBV12-4 and TRBJ1-1, with D perhaps matching TRBD1 (5 bases). The germline V and J ends were trimmed by 5 bases and 2 bases, with 15 bases remaining between them. CDR3 length equals 15 residues. CDR3 DNA: TGTGCCAGCAGTCTTTCGGGGGGGAGAAACACTGAAGCTTTCTTT. It encodes CASSLSGGRNTEAFF.

This clonotype appeared a few times. The V call is TRBV5-1, the J call TRBJ2-1, with D tentatively TRBD2 (6 bases). In germline, CDR1 is SGHRS, CDR2 YFSETQ. This CDR3 contains 15 residues. The V end lost 0 bases, the J end lost 8 bases, and 15 bases lay between the germline ends. The CDR3 DNA sequence: TGCGCCAGCAGCTTGGGGGCTCGGGAGTCCGATGAGCAGTTCTTC. Its translation is CASSLGARESDEQFF.